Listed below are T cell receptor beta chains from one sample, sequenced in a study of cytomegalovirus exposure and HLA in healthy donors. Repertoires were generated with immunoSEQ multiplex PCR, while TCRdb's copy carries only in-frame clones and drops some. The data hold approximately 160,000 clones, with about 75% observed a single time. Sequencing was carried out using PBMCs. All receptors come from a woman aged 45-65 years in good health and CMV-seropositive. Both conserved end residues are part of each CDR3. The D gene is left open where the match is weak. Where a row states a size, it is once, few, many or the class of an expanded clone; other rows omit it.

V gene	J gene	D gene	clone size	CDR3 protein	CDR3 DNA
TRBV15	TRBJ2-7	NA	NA	CATSGQGYEQYF	TGTGCCACCAGCGGTCAGGGATACGAGCAGTACTTC
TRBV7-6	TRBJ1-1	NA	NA	CASSYGSGNTEAFF	TGTGCCAGCAGCTACGGGTCGGGGAACACTGAAGCTTTCTTT
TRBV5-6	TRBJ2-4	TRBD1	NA	CASSMSTGVNIQYF	TGTGCCAGCAGCATGTCGACAGGGGTAAACATTCAGTACTTC
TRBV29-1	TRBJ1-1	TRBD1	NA	CSGGQGSTEAFF	TGCAGCGGGGGACAGGGAAGCACTGAAGCTTTCTTT
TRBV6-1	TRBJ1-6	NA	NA	CASSTDNPTSPLHF	TGTGCCAGCAGTACCGACAATCCTACTTCACCCCTCCACTTT
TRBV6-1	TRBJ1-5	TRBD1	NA	CASSDHAGGGNQPQHF	TGTGCCAGCAGTGACCACGCAGGGGGAGGCAATCAGCCCCAGCATTTT
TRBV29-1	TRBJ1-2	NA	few	CSVQTGANYGYTF	TGCAGCGTGCAGACAGGCGCAAACTATGGCTACACCTTC
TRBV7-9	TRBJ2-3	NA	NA	CASNRWGDSTDTQYF	TGTGCCAGCAATCGGTGGGGGGATAGCACAGATACGCAGTATTTT
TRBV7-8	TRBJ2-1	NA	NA	CASSFTSFYSYNEQFF	TGTGCCAGCAGTTTCACAAGTTTTTATTCCTACAATGAGCAGTTCTTC
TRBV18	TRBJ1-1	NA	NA	CASSPGLGQNTEAFF	TGTGCCAGCTCACCAGGCCTCGGACAGAACACTGAAGCTTTCTTT
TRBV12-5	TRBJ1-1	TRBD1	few	CASGLQGTGRRNTEAFF	TGTGCTAGTGGTCTACAAGGGACAGGGAGGAGGAACACTGAAGCTTTCTTT
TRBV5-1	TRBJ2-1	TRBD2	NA	CASSTTSPFYNEQFF	TGCGCCAGCAGCACGACTAGCCCCTTTTACAATGAGCAGTTCTTC
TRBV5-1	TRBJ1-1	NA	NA	CASSLAGVTEAFF	TGCGCCAGCAGCTTGGCAGGGGTCACTGAAGCTTTCTTT
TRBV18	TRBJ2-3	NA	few	CASSPPGANTDTQYF	TGTGCCAGCTCACCACCGGGGGCCAACACAGATACGCAGTATTTT
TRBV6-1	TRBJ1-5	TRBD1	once	CATRGTGNQPQHF	TGTGCCACCCGGGGGACAGGTAATCAGCCCCAGCATTTT
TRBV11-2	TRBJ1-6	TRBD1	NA	CASSLLQGGNSPLHF	TGTGCCAGCAGCTTACTACAGGGGGGTAATTCACCCCTCCACTTT
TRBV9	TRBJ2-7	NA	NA	CASSVAGGMTYEQYF	TGTGCCAGCAGCGTAGCTGGCGGGATGACCTACGAGCAGTACTTC
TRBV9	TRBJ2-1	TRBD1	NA	CASSLGQGSREPLNEQFF	TGTGCCAGCAGCCTGGGACAGGGGTCGAGGGAACCCCTCAATGAGCAGTTCTTC
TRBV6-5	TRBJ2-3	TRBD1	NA	CASSYRGQGTDTQYF	TGTGCCAGCAGTTACCGGGGACAGGGCACAGATACGCAGTATTTT
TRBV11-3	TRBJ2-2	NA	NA	CASSETGYTGELFF	TGTGCTAGCAGCGAGACAGGTTACACCGGGGAGCTGTTTTTT
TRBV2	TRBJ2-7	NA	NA	CASAGRYYEQYF	TGTGCCAGCGCGGGACGGTACTACGAGCAGTACTTC
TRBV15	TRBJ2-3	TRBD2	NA	CATSLQGSSGGTDTQYF	TGTGCCACCAGCTTACAAGGCAGCAGCGGGGGGACAGATACGCAGTATTTT
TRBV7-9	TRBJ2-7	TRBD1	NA	CASSGWTGPSSYEQYF	TGTGCCAGCAGCGGCTGGACAGGGCCAAGCTCCTACGAGCAGTACTTC
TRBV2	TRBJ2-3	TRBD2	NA	CASSVRTSGSTDTQYF	TGTGCCAGCAGTGTTCGGACTAGCGGGAGCACAGATACGCAGTATTTT
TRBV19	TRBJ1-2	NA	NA	CASSTRGLANYGYTF	TGTGCCAGTAGTACGCGGGGTTTAGCTAACTATGGCTACACCTTC
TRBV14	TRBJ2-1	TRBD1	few	CASSQVGGSEQFF	TGTGCCAGCAGCCAAGTAGGGGGCAGTGAGCAGTTCTTC
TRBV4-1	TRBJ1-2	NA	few	CASSQDDAGNYGYTF	TGCGCCAGCAGCCAAGATGACGCAGGGAACTATGGCTACACCTTC